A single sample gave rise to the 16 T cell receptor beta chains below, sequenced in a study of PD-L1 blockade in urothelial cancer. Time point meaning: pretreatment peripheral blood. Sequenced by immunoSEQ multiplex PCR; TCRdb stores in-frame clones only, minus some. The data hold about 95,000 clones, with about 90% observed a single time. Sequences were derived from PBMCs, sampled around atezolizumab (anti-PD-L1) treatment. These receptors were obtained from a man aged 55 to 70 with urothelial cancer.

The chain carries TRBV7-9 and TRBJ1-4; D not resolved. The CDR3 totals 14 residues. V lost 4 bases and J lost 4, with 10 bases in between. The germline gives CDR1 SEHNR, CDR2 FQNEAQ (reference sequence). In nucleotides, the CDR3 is TGTGCCAGCAGCTCCAACAGATTTAATGAAAAACTGTTTTTT. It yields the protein CASSSNRFNEKLFF.

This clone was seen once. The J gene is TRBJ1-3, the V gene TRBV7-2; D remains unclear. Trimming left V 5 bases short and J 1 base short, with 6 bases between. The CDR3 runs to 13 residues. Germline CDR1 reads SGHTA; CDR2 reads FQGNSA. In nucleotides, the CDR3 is TGTGCCAGCAGCCCCAGTTCTGGAAACACCATATATTTT. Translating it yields CASSPSSGNTIYF.

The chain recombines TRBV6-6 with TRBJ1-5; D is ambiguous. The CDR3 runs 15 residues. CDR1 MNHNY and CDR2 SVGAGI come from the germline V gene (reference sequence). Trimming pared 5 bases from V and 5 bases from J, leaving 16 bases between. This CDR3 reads CASSNPPGVDQPQHF. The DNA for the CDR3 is TGTGCCAGCAGTAACCCGCCAGGCGTGGATCAGCCCCAGCATTTT.

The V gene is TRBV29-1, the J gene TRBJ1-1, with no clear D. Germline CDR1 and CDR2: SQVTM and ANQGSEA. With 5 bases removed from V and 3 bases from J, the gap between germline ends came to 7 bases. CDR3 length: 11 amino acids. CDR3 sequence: CSVLSDTEAFF. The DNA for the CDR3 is TGCAGCGTTCTTAGCGACACTGAAGCTTTCTTT.

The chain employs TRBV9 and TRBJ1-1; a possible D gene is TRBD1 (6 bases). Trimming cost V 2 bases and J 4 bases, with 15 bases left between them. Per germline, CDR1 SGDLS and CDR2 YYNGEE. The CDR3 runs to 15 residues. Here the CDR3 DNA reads TGTGCCAGCAGCGTGAGAATTCAGGGGATCACTGAAGCTTTCTTT. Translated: CASSVRIQGITEAFF.

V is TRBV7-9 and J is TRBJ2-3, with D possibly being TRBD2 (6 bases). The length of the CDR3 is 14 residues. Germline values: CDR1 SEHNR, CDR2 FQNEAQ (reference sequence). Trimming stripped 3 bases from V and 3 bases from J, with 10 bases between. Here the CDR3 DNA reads TGTGCCAGCAGCTTGTCACTAGCAACAGATACGCAGTATTTT. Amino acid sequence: CASSLSLATDTQYF.

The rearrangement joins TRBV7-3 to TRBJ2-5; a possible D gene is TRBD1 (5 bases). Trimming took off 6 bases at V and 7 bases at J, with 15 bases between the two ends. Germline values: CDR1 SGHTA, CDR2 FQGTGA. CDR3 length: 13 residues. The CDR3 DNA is TGTGCCAGCAGTCCCAGTGGTCAGGGGACCCAGTACTTC. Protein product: CASSPSGQGTQYF.

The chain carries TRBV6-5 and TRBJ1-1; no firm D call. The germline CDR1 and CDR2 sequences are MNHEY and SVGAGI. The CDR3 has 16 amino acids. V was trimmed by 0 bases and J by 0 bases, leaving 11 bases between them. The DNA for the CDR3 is TGTGCCAGCAGTTACTCGATGTTAGCTCTGAACACTGAAGCTTTCTTT. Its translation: CASSYSMLALNTEAFF.

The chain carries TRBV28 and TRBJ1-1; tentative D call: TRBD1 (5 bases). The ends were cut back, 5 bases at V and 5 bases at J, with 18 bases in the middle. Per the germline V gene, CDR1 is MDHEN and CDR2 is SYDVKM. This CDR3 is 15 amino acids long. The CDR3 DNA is TGTGCCAGCAGTCAGCGGGGTTACAGGCCGACTGAAGCTTTCTTT. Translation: CASSQRGYRPTEAFF. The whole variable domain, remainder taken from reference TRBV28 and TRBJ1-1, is DVKVTQSSRYLVKRTGEKVFLECVQDMDHENMFWYRQDPGLGLRLIYFSYDVKMKEKGDIPEGYSVSREKKERFSLILESASTNQTSMYLCASSQRGYRPTEAFFGQGTRLTVV.

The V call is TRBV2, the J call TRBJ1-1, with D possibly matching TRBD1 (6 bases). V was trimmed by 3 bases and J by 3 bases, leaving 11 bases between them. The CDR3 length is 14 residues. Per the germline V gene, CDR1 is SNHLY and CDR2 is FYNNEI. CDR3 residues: CASSDQGIDTEAFF. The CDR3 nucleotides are TGTGCCAGCAGTGATCAGGGGATCGACACTGAAGCTTTCTTT.

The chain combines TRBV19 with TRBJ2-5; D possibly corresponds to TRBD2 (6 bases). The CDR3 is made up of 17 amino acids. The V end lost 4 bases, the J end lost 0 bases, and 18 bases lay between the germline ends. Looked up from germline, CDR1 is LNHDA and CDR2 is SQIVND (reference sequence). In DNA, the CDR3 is TGTGCCAGTAGTAGGAGTATTGCGGGGACGAACCAAGAGACCCAGTACTTC. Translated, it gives CASSRSIAGTNQETQYF.

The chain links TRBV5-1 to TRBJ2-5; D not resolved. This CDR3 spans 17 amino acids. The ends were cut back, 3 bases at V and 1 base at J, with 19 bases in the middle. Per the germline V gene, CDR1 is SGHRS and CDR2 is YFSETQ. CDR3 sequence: CASSSEPPPTRQETQYF. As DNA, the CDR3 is TGCGCCAGCAGCTCTGAGCCGCCACCGACTCGCCAAGAGACCCAGTACTTC.

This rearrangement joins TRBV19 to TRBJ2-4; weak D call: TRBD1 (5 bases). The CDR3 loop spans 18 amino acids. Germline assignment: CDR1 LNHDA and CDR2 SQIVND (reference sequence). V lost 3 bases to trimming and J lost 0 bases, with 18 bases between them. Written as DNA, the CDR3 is TGTGCCAGTAGTATCAATGGGCAGGGCGGCTTAGCCAAAAACATTCAGTACTTC. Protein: CASSINGQGGLAKNIQYF.

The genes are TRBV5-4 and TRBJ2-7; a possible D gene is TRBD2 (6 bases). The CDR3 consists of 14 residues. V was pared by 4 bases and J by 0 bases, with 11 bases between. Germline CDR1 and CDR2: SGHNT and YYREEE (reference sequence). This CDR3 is CASSPGLYSYEQYF. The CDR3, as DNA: TGTGCCAGCAGCCCGGGACTTTACTCCTACGAGCAGTACTTC.

CDR3 residues: CAWSRGGSVGYTF. The CDR3 DNA reads TGTGCCTGGAGTAGAGGGGGTTCGGTCGGCTACACCTTC. The chain is built from TRBV30 and TRBJ1-2; tentatively, D is TRBD1 (6 bases). Per the germline V gene, CDR1 is GTSNPN and CDR2 is SVGIG (reference sequence). CDR3 length equals 13 residues. Deletions cut 2 bases from V and 8 bases from J, with 15 bases between.

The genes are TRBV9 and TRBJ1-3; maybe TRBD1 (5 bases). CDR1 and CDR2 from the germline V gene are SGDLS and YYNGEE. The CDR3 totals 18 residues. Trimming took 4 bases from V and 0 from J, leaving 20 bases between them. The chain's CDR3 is CASSPSWVRAVSGNTIYF. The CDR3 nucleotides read TGTGCCAGCAGCCCAAGTTGGGTCAGGGCCGTCTCTGGAAACACCATATATTTT.